A single sample gave rise to the 25 T cell receptor beta chains below, sequenced in a study of T cells in Graves' hyperthyroidism and ophthalmopathy. It was RNA transcripts that yielded the amplified TCR beta CDR3 regions. A set of HTBI primers served as the primers for a first-round RT-PCR of the TCR CDR3. TCRdb independently ran MiXCR on the multiplex PCR reads; one entry per CDR3 protein. The sample holds fewer than 650,000 distinct CDR3 sequences; 40% to 50% are singletons and the top ten take about two fifths. The sequencing input was peripheral blood or thyroid tissue (not recorded which). The receptors stem from an adult woman with Graves' disease, either hyperthyroidism or ophthalmopathy (not recorded which).

This clonotype was seen more than once but under ten times. The rearrangement joins TRBV7-9 to TRBJ1-2; TRBD1 agrees at 7 bases. The ends lost 5 bases at V and 3 bases at J; junction bases unmatched: 15. Germline CDR1 and CDR2: SEHNR and FQNEAQ (reference sequence). This CDR3 is 17 amino acids long. The CDR3 sequence: CASSPRTGNEGHYGYTF. The CDR3 region has the DNA TGTGCCAGCAGCCCTCGGACAGGAAACGAAGGGCACTATGGCTACACCTTC.

This clonotype was counted a single time. The rearrangement joins TRBV14 to TRBJ1-6; 7 bases are a match to TRBD1. Germline V gives CDR1 SGHDN, CDR2 FVKESK. This CDR3 is 14 amino acids long. V lost 6 bases and J lost 10; bases outside the gene matches: 9. This CDR3 is CASSYSDRRSPLHF. The CDR3 nucleotides are TGTGCCAGCAGTTACTCGGACAGGAGGTCACCCCTCCACTTT.

The chain uses TRBV28 and TRBJ1-3; 8 nucleotides match TRBD1. Germline CDR1 and CDR2: MDHEN and SYDVKM. Trimming took 4 bases from V and 4 from J; bases not matched to a gene: 6. CDR3 length: 15 residues. The CDR3 nucleotides read TGTGCCAGCAGTTCGCCCGGGACAGGCGGAAACACCATATATTTT. Its translation: CASSSPGTGGNTIYF.

CDR3 DNA: TGTGCCAGCAGCCCTTGGGATGACACTGAAGCTTTCTTT. Its protein product is CASSPWDDTEAFF. The chain carries TRBV11-2 and TRBJ1-1, with unresolved D. The germline CDR1 and CDR2 sequences are SGHAT and FQNNGV. This CDR3 comprises 13 residues. Trimming took 5 bases from V and 3 from J, leaving 10 bases between them.

The V and J genes are TRBV7-7 and TRBJ2-7; 11 bases are shared with TRBD1. The CDR3 is 13 amino acids. Per germline, CDR1 SSHAT and CDR2 FNYEAQ (reference sequence). CDR3 region: CARLGQGAYEQYF. DNA of the CDR3: TGTGCTAGATTGGGACAGGGGGCCTACGAGCAGTACTTC.

This clonotype was seen many times. J is TRBJ1-4 and V is TRBV2, with D perhaps TRBD1 (5 bases). Trimming stripped 4 bases from V and 5 bases from J, with 11 bases between. CDR1 SNHLY and CDR2 FYNNEI come from the germline V gene. This CDR3 comprises 14 residues. DNA for the CDR3: TGTGCCAGCAGTGTTGGGAGGGGAAATGAAAAACTGTTTTTT. It yields the protein CASSVGRGNEKLFF.

V usage is TRBV9 and J usage is TRBJ1-1; D ambiguous. This CDR3 has 16 residues. V lost 3 bases, J lost 2 bases, and 17 bases lay in between. Germline V gene lookup returns CDR1 SGDLS and CDR2 YYNGEE. The CDR3, as DNA: TGTGCCAGCAGCGCGCAACTACACGGTTACAACACTGAAGCTTTCTTT. Protein sequence: CASSAQLHGYNTEAFF.

The chain combines TRBV19 with TRBJ1-5; the match to TRBD1 covers 7 bases. This CDR3 has 15 amino acids. V lost 7 bases, J lost 7 bases, and 13 bases stayed unmatched. Germline V gene data show CDR1 as LNHDA and CDR2 as SQIVND (reference sequence). As DNA, the CDR3 is TGTGCCAGTACCGCACAGGGGCCTTCTGGGCAGCCCCAGCATTTT. Amino acids: CASTAQGPSGQPQHF.

This clonotype was seen only a few times. The V and J genes are TRBV20-1 and TRBJ2-3, with 15 bases identical to TRBD2. Germline V gene data show CDR1 as DFQATT and CDR2 as SNEGSKA (reference sequence). The V gene end was trimmed by 5 bases and the J gene end by 0 bases; junction bases not matched to a gene: 6. The length of the CDR3 is 17 residues. DNA for the CDR3: TGCAGTGCTGGAGGACTAGCGGGAGGGCCTAGCACAGATACGCAGTATTTT. This encodes CSAGGLAGGPSTDTQYF.

The chain joins TRBV4-2 to TRBJ1-2, with unresolved D. V gave up 3 bases and J gave up 4 bases, with 6 bases separating them. The germline gives CDR1 LGHNA, CDR2 YNFKEQ. CDR3 length: 12 residues. The CDR3 here is CASSHGLYGYTF. The CDR3 DNA follows: TGTGCCAGCAGCCACGGACTCTATGGCTACACCTTC.

This clonotype was seen repeatedly, ten times or more. The rearrangement joins TRBV10-2 to TRBJ1-1, with 10 bases identical to TRBD1. Germline loops: CDR1 WSHSY, CDR2 SAAADI. The CDR3 is 14 residues long. V lost 10 bases to trimming and J lost 11 bases; unmatched junction nucleotides: 16. CDR3 sequence reads: CATTPLTGGESAFF. The CDR3 DNA follows: TGCGCCACAACCCCTCTGACAGGGGGCGAGTCTGCTTTCTTT.

This clonotype was counted between two and nine times. The gene calls are TRBV19 and TRBJ1-1; no definite D call. Trimming took off 5 bases at V and 8 bases at J, with 12 bases between the two ends. The V gene's germline CDR1 is LNHDA and CDR2 SQIVND (reference sequence). The CDR3 loop spans 12 amino acids. The CDR3 coding sequence is TGTGCCAGTAGTCCGTTCGGCCAAGAAGCTTTCTTT. Protein sequence: CASSPFGQEAFF. Complete variable domain (other parts from reference TRBV19 and TRBJ1-1): DGGITQSPKYLFRKEGQNVTLSCEQNLNHDAMYWYRQDPGQGLRLIYYSQIVNDFQKGDIAEGYSVSREKKESFPLTVTSAQKNPTAFYLCASSPFGQEAFFGQGTRLTVV.

This chain links TRBV12-3 or TRBV12-4 with TRBJ1-1; 9 nucleotides line up with TRBD1. The length of the CDR3 is 15 residues. V was pared by 6 bases and J by 2 bases, with 7 bases of the junction left unmatched. CDR3 protein: CASRRPGQGNTEAFF. CDR3 bases: TGTGCCAGCAGACGACCGGGACAGGGAAACACTGAAGCTTTCTTT.

The rearrangement joins TRBV6-5 to TRBJ1-2, with D maybe TRBD1 (5 bases). This CDR3 contains 17 residues. Germline loops: CDR1 MNHEY, CDR2 SVGAGI. V lost 2 bases to trimming and J lost 8 bases, with 24 bases between them. Here the CDR3 DNA reads TGTGCCAGCAGTTACGACAGTCCCTCCGACATTCATCAGGGCTACACCTTC. Residues: CASSYDSPSDIHQGYTF.

This chain joins TRBV5-1 and TRBJ1-1; D unclear. V was pared by 3 bases and J by 4 bases, with 13 bases between. CDR1 is SGHRS, CDR2 YFSETQ, per germline. The CDR3 loop spans 14 amino acids. The CDR3 DNA reads as TGCGCCAGCAGCTCCACCCTTCGGCGCACTGAAGCTTTCTTT. Protein: CASSSTLRRTEAFF.

This clonotype occurred many times. This chain joins TRBV29-1 and TRBJ2-5, with D uncertain. The CDR3 has 12 amino acids. The V and J ends lost 7 bases and 3 bases respectively, with 12 bases between them. Germline values: CDR1 SQVTM, CDR2 ANQGSEA. CDR3 DNA: TGCAGCGCCACCAACTCAAAAGAGACCCAGTACTTC. Protein: CSATNSKETQYF.

On this clonotype itself: A read error may be the cause here, since a much bigger clone is one base away. The chain uses TRBV7-2 and TRBJ1-1, with D unresolved. Looked up from germline, CDR1 is SGHTA and CDR2 is FQGNSA. The CDR3 is made up of 13 amino acids. For the CDR3, the DNA is TGTGCCGGCAGCCAAATACTGAACACTGAAGCTTTCTTT. It is translated as CAGSQILNTEAFF.

As concerns this clonotype: A read error may explain this, as a much larger clone is one base away. This chain connects TRBV7-2 to TRBJ1-1; 8 positions agree with TRBD1. The V and J ends lost 3 bases and 4 bases, in that order; junction bases with no gene match: 4. Germline CDR1 SGHTA, CDR2 FQGNSA. This CDR3 spans 14 amino acids. The CDR3 DNA is TGTGCCAGCAGCTTGACAGGGGACCCCACTGAAGCTTTCTTT. Its protein product is CASSLTGDPTEAFF.

As concerns this clonotype: One end of the junction is discordant with germline, which a read error may explain. The chain has TRBV7-6 and TRBJ2-6, with D perhaps matching TRBD1 (6 bases). The CDR3 covers 15 residues. Germline V gene lookup returns CDR1 SGHVS and CDR2 FNYEAQ. CDR3 DNA sequence: TGTGCCAGCAGCGTACCTCCCCGCAGGGACAACACTGAAGCTTTC. This translates into CASSVPPRRDNTEAF.

This clonotype was observed at least ten times. The chain has TRBV7-9 and TRBJ1-2; TRBD1 matches 7 bases. This CDR3 is 15 amino acids long. J gave up 7 bases and V 5 bases, and 13 bases lay outside the gene matches. Germline CDR1 SEHNR, CDR2 FQNEAQ (reference sequence). CDR3 bases: TGTGCCAGCAGCCACCGCGACAGGGACGAGGGTGGCTACACCTTC. It is translated as CASSHRDRDEGGYTF.

The V call is TRBV19, the J call TRBJ1-6; D is perhaps TRBD1 (5 bases). Trimming removed 1 base from V and 10 bases from J, with 8 bases in between. The germline V gene encodes CDR1 LNHDA and CDR2 SQIVND (reference sequence). There are 13 residues in the CDR3. DNA of the CDR3: TGTGCCAGTAGTATAGGCGACAGATCACCCCTCCACTTT. It translates to CASSIGDRSPLHF.

The V and J genes are TRBV29-1 and TRBJ2-7; 8 bases agree with TRBD2. V shed 7 bases and J 0 bases; nucleotides not matched to a gene: 14. Germline CDR1 and CDR2: SQVTM and ANQGSEA. This CDR3 spans 16 amino acids. This chain's CDR3 is CSAQAGGGRRSYEQYF. The CDR3 DNA reads as TGCAGCGCACAGGCCGGGGGCGGGAGGCGCTCCTACGAGCAGTACTTC.

V gene TRBV19 combines with J gene TRBJ1-1; D gene ambiguous. Germline V gene lookup returns CDR1 LNHDA and CDR2 SQIVND (reference sequence). This CDR3 is built from 14 residues. Trimming cost V 4 bases and J 1 base, with 10 bases left between them. CDR3 DNA sequence: TGTGCCAGTAGTACCCAGGCTCGGAACACTGAAGCTTTCTTT. Its protein is CASSTQARNTEAFF.

There are many counts of this clonotype. The chain links TRBV29-1 to TRBJ2-7, with D unclear. Trimming took off 1 base at V and 4 bases at J, with 14 bases between the two ends. Looked up from germline, CDR1 is SQVTM and CDR2 is ANQGSEA. This CDR3 has 14 amino acids. Here the CDR3 DNA reads TGCAGCGTTGAAGGTGGACCAGGAATATACGAGCAGTACTTC. Protein: CSVEGGPGIYEQYF.

CDR3 loop: CASSERGGVTEAFF. DNA of the CDR3: TGCGCCAGCAGTGAGCGGGGGGGGGTGACTGAAGCTTTCTTT. The chain uses TRBV10-2 and TRBJ1-1, with D perhaps TRBD1 (5 bases). V lost 2 bases and J lost 5, with 12 bases in between. There are 14 residues in the CDR3. Germline V gene sequence: CDR1 WSHSY, CDR2 SAAADI.